This note documents a single T cell receptor beta chain sequence. Its cognate antigen is unknown. These data are taken from a study of T cells in Graves' hyperthyroidism and ophthalmopathy. Thyroid ultrasound and orbital computed tomography, with clinical symptoms and serum thyroxine and TRAb, informed diagnoses. Study results and caveats: Ophthalmopathy was identified by the model a median 6.5 months ahead of onset. Appearing also in blood were most of the thyroid clonotypes expanded above 0.001.

The investigators amplified TCR beta CDR3 regions from RNA transcripts. HTBI primers were employed in a first-round RT-PCR of the TCR CDR3. From the multiplex PCR reads, TCRdb called clonotypes with MiXCR, one entry per CDR3 protein. The sample lists about 130,000 distinct CDR3 sequences, roughly a fifth seen once, with roughly 71% in the top ten. The receptor was isolated from a woman aged 45-59 years with Graves' hyperthyroidism that later progressed to Graves' ophthalmopathy. Sequencing was performed on blood.

The CDR3 protein is CASRRGAAVDEAFF. The DNA for the CDR3 is TGTGCCAGCAGGAGGGGCGCAGCCGTAGATGAAGCTTTCTTT. The rearrangement links TRBV7-2 to TRBJ1-1, with D possibly being TRBD1 (5 bases). In germline, CDR1 is SGHTA, CDR2 FQGNSA. CDR3 size: 14 residues. The V gene lost 6 bases and the J gene lost 7 bases, with 18 bases spanning the gap.